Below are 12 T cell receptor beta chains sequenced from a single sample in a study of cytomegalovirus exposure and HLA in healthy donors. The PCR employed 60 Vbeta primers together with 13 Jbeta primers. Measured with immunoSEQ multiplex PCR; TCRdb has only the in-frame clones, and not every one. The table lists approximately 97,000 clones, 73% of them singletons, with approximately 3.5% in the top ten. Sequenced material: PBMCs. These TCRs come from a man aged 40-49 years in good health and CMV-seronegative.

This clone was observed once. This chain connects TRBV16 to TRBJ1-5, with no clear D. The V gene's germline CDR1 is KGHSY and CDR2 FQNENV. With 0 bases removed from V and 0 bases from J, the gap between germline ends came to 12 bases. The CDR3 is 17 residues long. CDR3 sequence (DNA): TGTGCCAGCAGCCAATCGGCAGGAAGATATAGCAATCAGCCCCAGCATTTT. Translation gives CASSQSAGRYSNQPQHF. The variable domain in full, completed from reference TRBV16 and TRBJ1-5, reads GEEVAQTPKHLVRGEGQKAKLYCAPIKGHSYVFWYQQVLKNEFKFLISFQNENVFDETGMPKERFSAKCLPNSPCSLEIQATKLEDSAVYFCASSQSAGRYSNQPQHFGDGTRLSIL.

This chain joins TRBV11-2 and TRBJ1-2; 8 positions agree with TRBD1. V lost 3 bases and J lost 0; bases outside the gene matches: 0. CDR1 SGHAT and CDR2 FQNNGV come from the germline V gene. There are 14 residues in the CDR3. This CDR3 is CASSLTGANYGYTF. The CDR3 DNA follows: TGTGCCAGCAGCTTGACAGGGGCTAACTATGGCTACACCTTC.

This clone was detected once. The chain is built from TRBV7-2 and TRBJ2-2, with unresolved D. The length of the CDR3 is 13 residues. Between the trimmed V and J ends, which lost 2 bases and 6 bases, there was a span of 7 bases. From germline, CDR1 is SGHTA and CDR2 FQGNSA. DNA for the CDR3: TGTGCCAGCAGCTTACTTTCCCCCGGGGAGCTGTTTTTT. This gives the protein CASSLLSPGELFF.

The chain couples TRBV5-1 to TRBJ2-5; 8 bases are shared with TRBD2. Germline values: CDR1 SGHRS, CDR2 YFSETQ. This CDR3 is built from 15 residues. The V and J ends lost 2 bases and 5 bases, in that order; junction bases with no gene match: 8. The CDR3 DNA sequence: TGCGCCAGCAGCTTTTCTCCGGGGGGGCCTGAGACCCAGTACTTC. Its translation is CASSFSPGGPETQYF.

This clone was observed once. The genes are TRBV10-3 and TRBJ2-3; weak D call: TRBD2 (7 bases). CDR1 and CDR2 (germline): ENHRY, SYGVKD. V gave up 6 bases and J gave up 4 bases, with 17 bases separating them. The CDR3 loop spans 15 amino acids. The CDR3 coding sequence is TGTGCCATCAGCCGAACGGGGGGCGAGGCAGATACGCAGTATTTT. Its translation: CAISRTGGEADTQYF.

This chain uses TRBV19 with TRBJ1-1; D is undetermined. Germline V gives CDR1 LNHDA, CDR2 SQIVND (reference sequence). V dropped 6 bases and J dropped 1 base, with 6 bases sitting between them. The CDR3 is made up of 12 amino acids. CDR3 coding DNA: TGTGCCAGTAGCGTGTCGAACACTGAAGCTTTCTTT. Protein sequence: CASSVSNTEAFF.

This CDR3 is CASSPHRGTNQPQHF. CDR3 in DNA: TGTGCCAGCAGCCCACACAGGGGGACCAATCAGCCCCAGCATTTT. This chain uses TRBV7-2 with TRBJ1-5, with 8 bases that match TRBD1. Germline assignment: CDR1 SGHTA and CDR2 FQGNSA. This CDR3 is built from 15 residues. Trimming cost V 5 bases and J 3 bases; bases outside gene matches: 6.

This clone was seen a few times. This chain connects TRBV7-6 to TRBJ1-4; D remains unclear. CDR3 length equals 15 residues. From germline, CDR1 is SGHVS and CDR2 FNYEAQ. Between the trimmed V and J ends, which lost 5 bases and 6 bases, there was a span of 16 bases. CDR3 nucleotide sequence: TGTGCCAGCAGCCCCACGCCCAGGCCGGATGAAAAACTGTTTTTT. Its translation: CASSPTPRPDEKLFF.

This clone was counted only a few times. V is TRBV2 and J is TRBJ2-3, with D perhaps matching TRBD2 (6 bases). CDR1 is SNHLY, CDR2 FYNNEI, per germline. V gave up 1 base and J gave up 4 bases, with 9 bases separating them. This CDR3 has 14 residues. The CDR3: CASSEGRVADTQYF. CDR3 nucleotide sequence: TGTGCCAGCAGTGAAGGGAGGGTGGCAGATACGCAGTATTTT.

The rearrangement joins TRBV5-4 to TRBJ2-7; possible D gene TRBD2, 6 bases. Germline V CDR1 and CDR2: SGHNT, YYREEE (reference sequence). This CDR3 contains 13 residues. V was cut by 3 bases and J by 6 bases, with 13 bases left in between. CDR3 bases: TGTGCCAGCAGCTCGCGACTGGAGGGCGAGCAGTACTTC. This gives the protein CASSSRLEGEQYF.

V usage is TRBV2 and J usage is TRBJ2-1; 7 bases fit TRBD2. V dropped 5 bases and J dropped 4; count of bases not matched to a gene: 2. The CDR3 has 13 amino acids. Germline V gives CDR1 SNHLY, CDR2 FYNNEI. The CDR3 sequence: CASSWEGYNEQFF. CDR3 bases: TGTGCCAGCAGTTGGGAGGGGTACAATGAGCAGTTCTTC.

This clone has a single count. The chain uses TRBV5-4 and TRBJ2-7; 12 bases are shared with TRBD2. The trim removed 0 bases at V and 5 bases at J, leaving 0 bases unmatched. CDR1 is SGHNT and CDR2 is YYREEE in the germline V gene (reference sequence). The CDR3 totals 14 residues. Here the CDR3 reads CASSLGLAGDEQYF. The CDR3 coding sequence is TGTGCCAGCAGCTTGGGACTAGCGGGGGACGAGCAGTACTTC.